A selection of T cell receptor beta chains follows, all from one sample in a study of cytomegalovirus exposure and HLA in healthy donors. Sequencing used immunoSEQ multiplex PCR; TCRdb keeps in-frame clones, though not all of them. The data contain 100,000 to 150,000 clones, 77% of them singletons. Sequenced sample: PBMCs. The source of these receptors is a woman aged 40 to 50 in good health and CMV-seropositive. The CDR3 runs from the conserved cysteine through the conserved F or W. A D gene is named only where the DNA matches it firmly. Size tells how often a clone was seen (once, few, many) or the class of an expanded clone, and some rows leave it out.

J gene,clone size,V gene,D gene,CDR3 protein,CDR3 DNA
TRBJ2-7,NA,TRBV6-1,TRBD2,CASSEKTQLASGRIYEQYF,TGTGCCAGCAGTGAAAAAACCCAATTGGCTAGCGGGAGGATCTACGAGCAGTACTTC
TRBJ1-1,NA,TRBV5-5,NA,CASSLGVGGRDTEAFF,TGTGCCAGCAGCTTGGGGGTCGGGGGTAGGGACACTGAAGCTTTCTTT
TRBJ2-3,NA,TRBV29-1,TRBD2,CSVAAGVITDTQYF,TGCAGCGTTGCAGCGGGAGTGATCACAGATACGCAGTATTTT
TRBJ1-2,NA,TRBV6-6,NA,CASSYPGKGPIGYTF,TGTGCCAGCAGTTACCCAGGGAAGGGGCCGATCGGCTACACCTTC
TRBJ1-5,NA,TRBV4-1,NA,CASSQAQDSNQPQHF,TGCGCCAGCAGCCAAGCACAGGATAGCAATCAGCCCCAGCATTTT
TRBJ2-2,few,TRBV19,TRBD2,CASKGTSGMIGELFF,TGTGCCAGTAAGGGGACTAGCGGGATGATCGGGGAGCTGTTTTTT
TRBJ2-7,NA,TRBV5-1,TRBD2,CASSLEVGLASEEQYF,TGCGCCAGCAGCTTGGAGGTAGGACTAGCGTCGGAAGAGCAGTACTTC
TRBJ2-7,NA,TRBV10-1,TRBD1,CASSARTGSYEQYF,TGCGCCAGCAGTGCCCGGACAGGGAGCTACGAGCAGTACTTC
TRBJ2-3,NA,TRBV6-6,TRBD2,CASSQLAGGGRDTQYF,TGTGCCAGCAGCCAACTAGCGGGAGGGGGAAGAGATACGCAGTATTTT
TRBJ2-1,once,TRBV5-8,TRBD2,CASSLRTSGNTYNEQFF,TGTGCCAGCAGCTTACGGACTAGCGGGAACACCTACAATGAGCAGTTCTTC
TRBJ2-1,once,TRBV9,TRBD2,CASSVGTSGNNEQFF,TGTGCCAGCAGCGTAGGTACTAGCGGCAACAATGAGCAGTTCTTC
TRBJ2-5,NA,TRBV5-1,TRBD2,CASSLTSGETQYF,TGTGCCAGCAGCTTAACTAGCGGGGAGACCCAGTACTTC
TRBJ1-4,NA,TRBV10-3,TRBD1,CATRGGEEKLFF,TGTGCCACCAGAGGGGGCGAGGAAAAACTGTTTTTT
TRBJ2-7,NA,TRBV28,NA,CASKTTGYSWHF,TGTGCCAGCAAAACAACAGGTTATTCCTGGCACTTC
TRBJ2-5,NA,TRBV10-1,TRBD2,CASSGQASGETQYF,TGCGCCAGCAGTGGCCAGGCTAGCGGAGAGACCCAGTACTTC
TRBJ1-5,NA,TRBV28,NA,CASRGNNQPQHF,TGTGCCAGCAGGGGCAACAATCAGCCCCAGCATTTT
TRBJ2-5,NA,TRBV18,NA,CASSRDIQETQYF,TGTGCCAGCTCAAGGGACATCCAAGAGACCCAGTACTTC
TRBJ2-7,NA,TRBV7-2,NA,CASSLGGLVSYEQYF,TGTGCCAGCAGCTTAGGGGGACTGGTCTCCTACGAGCAGTACTTC
TRBJ2-3,NA,TRBV30,TRBD2,CAWREGLAGDTQYF,TGTGCCTGGAGAGAGGGACTAGCTGGTGATACGCAGTATTTT
TRBJ1-1,NA,TRBV19,NA,CASSIWVNRMNTEAFF,TGTGCCAGTAGTATTTGGGTCAACAGGATGAACACTGAAGCTTTCTTT
TRBJ1-2,NA,TRBV6-1,NA,CASSARAGFYYGYTF,TGTGCCAGCAGTGCCCGTGCGGGGTTTTACTATGGCTACACCTTC
TRBJ2-3,NA,TRBV4-1,NA,CASSQDSSTDMQYF,TGCGCCAGCAGCCAAGATTCAAGCACAGATATGCAGTATTTT
TRBJ1-2,NA,TRBV9,TRBD1,CASSADRANGYTF,TGTGCCAGCAGCGCAGACAGGGCAAATGGCTACACCTTC
TRBJ2-1,NA,TRBV15,NA,CATSRDLGLEDNEQFF,TGTGCCACCAGCAGAGATCTGGGACTTGAGGACAATGAGCAGTTCTTC
TRBJ1-4,few,TRBV30,TRBD1,CAWSQTGATNEKLFF,TGTGCCTGGAGCCAGACAGGGGCAACTAATGAAAAACTGTTTTTT
TRBJ2-1,few,TRBV5-4,NA,CASRRLGWEVNEQFF,TGTGCCAGCAGACGCCTGGGCTGGGAGGTCAATGAGCAGTTCTTC
TRBJ2-7,few,TRBV18,NA,CASSPNRAREQYF,TGTGCCAGCTCACCAAACAGGGCGAGGGAGCAGTACTTC
TRBJ1-1,NA,TRBV18,TRBD1,CVSSPTGHTEAFF,TGTGTCAGCTCACCGACAGGGCACACTGAAGCTTTCTTT
TRBJ1-4,NA,TRBV19,NA,CATHPGPGEKLFF,TGTGCCACCCATCCGGGCCCAGGGGAAAAACTGTTTTTT
TRBJ1-3,NA,TRBV9,NA,CASSVGPLDGNTIYF,TGTGCCAGCAGCGTGGGGCCCTTGGATGGAAACACCATATATTTT
TRBJ2-3,NA,TRBV10-3,NA,CAHRGAGVTDTQYF,TGTGCCCACCGCGGGGCGGGCGTGACAGATACGCAGTATTTT
TRBJ1-4,NA,TRBV7-9,NA,CASSSLRGGEEKLFF,TGTGCCAGCAGCTCACTCAGGGGTGGTGAAGAAAAACTGTTTTTT
TRBJ2-7,NA,TRBV5-1,TRBD1,CASSLRQGDYEQYF,TGCGCCAGCAGCTTGAGGCAGGGGGACTACGAGCAGTACTTC
TRBJ1-3,NA,TRBV7-9,NA,CASSSDFSGNTIYF,TGTGCCAGCAGCTCCGACTTCTCTGGAAACACCATATATTTT
TRBJ2-7,NA,TRBV4-1,NA,CASSQDRTSRSQYF,TGCGCCAGCAGCCAAGATCGAACTAGCCGTTCACAGTACTTC
TRBJ2-7,NA,TRBV28,TRBD2,CASQTPTSGAYEQYF,TGTGCCAGCCAAACCCCGACTAGCGGGGCATACGAGCAGTACTTC
TRBJ2-2,once,TRBV21-1,NA,CASSNGEGGSNTGELFF,TGTGCCAGCAGCAATGGGGAGGGCGGGTCGAACACCGGGGAGCTGTTTTTT
TRBJ2-3,NA,TRBV2,TRBD2,CASVGTSGTTQYF,TGTGCCAGCGTCGGGACTAGCGGGACCACGCAGTATTTT
TRBJ2-3,NA,TRBV10-2,NA,CASSESVAIRDTQYF,TGCGCCAGCAGTGAGTCGGTCGCTATTAGAGATACGCAGTATTTT
TRBJ1-4,NA,TRBV27,NA,CASRARGGGGEKLFF,TGTGCCAGCAGAGCGAGGGGGGGAGGAGGTGAAAAACTGTTTTTT
TRBJ2-7,NA,TRBV27,TRBD1,CASRNRGPWDEQYF,TGTGCCAGCAGGAACAGGGGCCCCTGGGACGAGCAGTACTTC
TRBJ2-1,NA,TRBV5-6,NA,CASTLLAASSYNEQFF,TGTGCCAGCACCTTATTAGCGGCGAGCTCCTACAATGAGCAGTTCTTC
TRBJ2-7,few,TRBV4-1,TRBD2,CASSEAGGRGQYF,TGCGCCAGCAGCGAAGCGGGAGGGCGCGGGCAGTACTTC
TRBJ2-7,NA,TRBV6-5,TRBD2,CASILAGGPLEQYF,TGTGCCAGCATCTTAGCGGGAGGCCCTTTGGAGCAGTACTTC
TRBJ2-1,NA,TRBV5-8,NA,CASSLSPSYNEQFF,TGTGCCAGCAGCTTGAGCCCCTCCTACAATGAGCAGTTCTTC
TRBJ2-6,NA,TRBV11-2,NA,CASSSRRGSEASGANVLTF,TGTGCCAGCAGCTCGCGGCGGGGATCTGAAGCTTCTGGGGCCAACGTCCTGACTTTC
TRBJ2-1,NA,TRBV30,NA,CAWSEGGAGGEQFF,TGTGCCTGGAGTGAGGGTGGGGCCGGGGGTGAGCAGTTCTTC
TRBJ2-7,NA,TRBV6-5,TRBD1,CASSRTGGTYEQYF,TGTGCCAGCAGTCGGACAGGGGGAACCTACGAGCAGTACTTC
TRBJ2-4,NA,TRBV5-1,TRBD1,CASSLTGEDIQYF,TGCGCCAGCAGTCTGACAGGGGAAGACATTCAGTACTTC
TRBJ2-6,NA,TRBV30,NA,CAWSLGAHPGANVLTF,TGTGCCTGGAGTCTGGGGGCGCATCCTGGGGCCAACGTCCTGACTTTC
TRBJ1-4,NA,TRBV18,NA,CASSLRRATNEKLFF,TGTGCCAGCTCACTTCGCAGGGCCACTAATGAAAAACTGTTTTTT
TRBJ2-5,NA,TRBV15,TRBD2,CATSSPRTSGEETQYF,TGTGCCACCAGCAGTCCCAGGACTAGCGGGGAAGAGACCCAGTACTTC